A selection of T cell receptor beta chains follows, all from one sample in a study of blood T cells in healthy people across ages. TCRdb fed the 5' RACE reads into MiXCR, producing one record per CDR3 protein. The table has about 780,000 distinct CDR3 sequences, about half seen once. The sequencing sample was made of blood. The receptors were gathered from a man older than 75 in good health. The CDR3 runs from the conserved cysteine through the conserved F or W. Fields, in order: J gene, D gene, CDR3 length, clone size, V gene, CDR3 protein, CDR3 DNA. The D gene is left open where the match is weak. Part of the rows lack a size; the others show once, few, many or a class for expanded clones.

TRBJ2-1 | NA | 14 | NA | TRBV7-3 | CASSPQFGGNEQFF | TGTGCCAGCAGTCCCCAGTTCGGGGGCAATGAGCAGTTCTTC
TRBJ2-1 | TRBD1 | 14 | few | TRBV5-1 | CASSWGQAYNEQFF | TGCGCCAGCAGCTGGGGACAGGCCTACAATGAGCAGTTCTTC
TRBJ2-5 | NA | 9 | NA | TRBV29-1 | CSVGGTTYF | TGCAGCGTTGGTGGAACTACGTACTTC
TRBJ2-7 | TRBD2 | 17 | many | TRBV7-2 | CASSATRGSGRFYEQYF | TGTGCCAGCAGCGCAACCAGGGGAAGCGGGAGATTCTACGAGCAGTACTTC
TRBJ1-6 | NA | 16 | NA | TRBV9 | CASSVDEASSGSPLHF | TGTGCCAGCAGCGTAGATGAAGCTTCCTCGGGTTCACCCCTCCACTTT
TRBJ2-1 | TRBD2 | 13 | NA | TRBV29-1 | CSVGLAGVGEQFF | TGCAGCGTGGGACTAGCGGGAGTCGGTGAGCAGTTCTTC
TRBJ2-2 | NA | 11 | many | TRBV12-3/TRBV12-4 | CASGNTGELFF | TGTGCCAGCGGGAACACCGGGGAGCTGTTTTTT
TRBJ1-3 | NA | 13 | few | TRBV29-1 | CSVGLQGGNTIYF | TGCAGCGTTGGGTTGCAGGGTGGAAACACCATATATTTT
TRBJ2-3 | NA | 11 | NA | TRBV20-1 | CSAGPTDTQYF | TGCAGTGCGGGACCCACAGATACGCAGTATTTT
TRBJ2-7 | TRBD2 | 18 | NA | TRBV20-1 | CSARDPGLAGGLLYEQYF | TGCAGTGCTAGAGATCCCGGACTAGCGGGGGGCCTCCTCTACGAGCAGTACTTC
TRBJ2-3 | NA | 19 | NA | TRBV6-1 | CASSPPPEGRATSTDTQYF | TGTGCCAGCAGCCCTCCGCCCGAGGGGAGAGCTACTAGCACAGATACGCAGTATTTT
TRBJ1-1 | TRBD1 | 13 | NA | TRBV10-3 | CAIKDRGNTEAFF | TGTGCCATCAAGGACAGGGGGAACACTGAAGCTTTCTTT
TRBJ2-5 | NA | 14 | many | TRBV29-1 | CSVVVGRDAETQYF | TGCAGCGTTGTTGTAGGTCGGGACGCGGAGACCCAGTACTTC
TRBJ2-4 | TRBD1 | 17 | NA | TRBV12-3/TRBV12-4 | CASSLGRDGTVGNIQYF | TGTGCCAGCAGTTTAGGGAGAGACGGGACAGTCGGAAACATTCAGTACTTC
TRBJ2-1 | NA | 15 | NA | TRBV5-1 | CASSLDRSREDEQFF | TGCGCCAGCAGCTTGGACAGGTCTCGAGAGGATGAGCAGTTCTTC
TRBJ2-4 | TRBD2 | 19 | few | TRBV10-3 | CATEPGLAGGLLAKNIQYF | TGTGCCACTGAACCGGGACTAGCGGGAGGTTTACTAGCCAAAAACATTCAGTACTTC